Listed below are T cell receptor beta chains from one sample, sequenced in a study of neurological immune-mediated disorders. TCRdb passed the 5' RACE reads through MiXCR, listing each CDR3 protein once. The top ten hold approximately 7.5% of the sample, which has roughly 36,000 distinct CDR3 sequences, 3% to 3.5% seen once. Sequencing used PBMCs. These receptors were taken from a woman aged 60-70 years with multiple sclerosis. CDR3s include the opening cysteine and the closing phenylalanine or tryptophan. The D gene is left open where the match is weak. Not every row has a clone size; where given, it reads once, few, many or a size class.

>TRBJ1-1|11|TRBV19|medium-sized|.
TGTGCCAGTGGGGGGTACACTGAAGCTTTCTTT
CASGGYTEAFF
>TRBJ2-3|15|TRBV2|many|TRBD1
TGTGCCAGCAGCTGGACAGGGACCGGCACAGATACGCAGTATTTT
CASSWTGTGTDTQYF
>TRBJ2-2|15|TRBV20-1|.|.
TGCAGTGCTAGTTATCGACCGCTGAACACCGGGGAGCTGTTTTTT
CSASYRPLNTGELFF
>TRBJ2-7|15|TRBV5-1|many|.
TGCGCCAGCAGCTCTGGAGGCGGGGCGACCTACGAGCAGTACTTC
CASSSGGGATYEQYF
>TRBJ2-5|15|TRBV7-2|.|.
TGTGCCAGCAGATCTACGGGCCTCCCGGGGGAGACCCAGTACTTC
CASRSTGLPGETQYF
>TRBJ2-7|14|TRBV28|many|.
TGTGCCAGCATAACGTCGACGAGCTCCTACGAGCAGTACTTC
CASITSTSSYEQYF
>TRBJ2-7|14|TRBV12-3/TRBV12-4|many|TRBD2
TGTGCCAGCAGTTTGCGGGGGGGCCCCTACGAGCAGTACTTC
CASSLRGGPYEQYF
>TRBJ1-2|14|TRBV5-5|many|TRBD1
TGTGCCAGCAGCTTGATTGCAGGGGGCTATGGCTACACCTTC
CASSLIAGGYGYTF
>TRBJ1-4|14|TRBV5-1|many|.
TGCGCCAGCAGCCTCGCGGAGGGGAATGAAAAACTGTTTTTT
CASSLAEGNEKLFF
>TRBJ2-3|15|TRBV5-1|many|.
TGCGCCAGCAGCTTGGACAGGGCTTTCACAGATACGCAGTATTTT
CASSLDRAFTDTQYF
>TRBJ1-6|9|TRBV11-3|many|.
.
CAPTHPSTF
>TRBJ1-4|14|TRBV10-1|few|TRBD1
TGCGCCAGCAGCCCTCAGGGGGCAGATGAAAAACTGTTTTTT
CASSPQGADEKLFF
>TRBJ1-6|12|TRBV20-1|many|.
TGCAGTGCTAGAGGTTACAATTCACCCCTCCACTTT
CSARGYNSPLHF
>TRBJ1-1|12|TRBV20-1|many|.
TGCAGTGCTAGAGATGGCGGGACACAAGCTTTCTTT
CSARDGGTQAFF
>TRBJ2-3|14|TRBV3-1|many|TRBD1
TGTGCCAGCAGCCAGGTCAGGGGGCCAGATACGCAGTATTTT
CASSQVRGPDTQYF
>TRBJ2-7|13|TRBV5-1|many|.
TGCGCCAGCGGGCAGGGTAAAACCTACGAGCAGTACTTC
CASGQGKTYEQYF
>TRBJ2-2|15|TRBV18|many|.
TGTGCCAGCTCACCAGGGGCGGACTTCACCGGGGAGCTGTTTTTT
CASSPGADFTGELFF
>TRBJ2-3|16|TRBV4-1|.|.
TGCGCCAGCAGCCAAGATCGGCAGGGAAAGACAGATACGCAGTATTTT
CASSQDRQGKTDTQYF
>TRBJ2-7|18|TRBV9|many|.
TGTGCCAGCAGCGTAGCTCCACCCGGGCCGACTAACGGGTACGAGCAGTACTTC
CASSVAPPGPTNGYEQYF
>TRBJ1-3|19|TRBV3-1|many|TRBD1
TGTGCCAGCAGCCAAGGGTTTTACCGGGACAGAGGTTCTGGAAACACCATATATTTT
CASSQGFYRDRGSGNTIYF
>TRBJ2-2|17|TRBV25-1|few|TRBD1
TGTGCCAGCAGTGAAATATGGGGACAGGAGAACACCGGGGAGCTGTTTTTT
CASSEIWGQENTGELFF
>TRBJ2-7|11|TRBV6-5|many|.
TGTGCCAGCAGCCATAGCAACGAGCAGTACTTC
CASSHSNEQYF
>TRBJ1-6|15|TRBV4-1|many|TRBD1
TGCGCCAGCAGCCCGCCCGGGACAGGGGGGTCACCCCTCCACTTT
CASSPPGTGGSPLHF
>TRBJ1-2|14|TRBV20-1|many|TRBD1
TGCAGTGCTGGGGACAGGGGGGTCAACTATGGCTACACCTTC
CSAGDRGVNYGYTF
>TRBJ2-5|17|TRBV20-1|many|TRBD2
TGCAGTGCCCCCGTGGAGCGGGGGATTTCCTACCAAGAGACCCAGTACTTC
CSAPVERGISYQETQYF
>TRBJ1-2|16|TRBV5-1|many|.
TGCGCCAGCAGCTTGGCCGGGAGAAGATCTAACTATGGCTACACCTTC
CASSLAGRRSNYGYTF
>TRBJ2-3|16|TRBV4-2|many|TRBD2
TGTGCCAGCAGCCCGCGGATGACTAGCGGGGTTGATACGCAGTATTTT
CASSPRMTSGVDTQYF
>TRBJ2-1|15|TRBV29-1|medium-sized|TRBD2
TGCAGCGTTGACCCCTTTGCGGGGGGGTACAATGAGCAGTTCTTC
CSVDPFAGGYNEQFF
>TRBJ2-5|13|TRBV29-1|many|.
TGCAGCGTCGACCTCATCAGGGGAGAGACCCAGTACTTC
CSVDLIRGETQYF
>TRBJ1-1|12|TRBV12-3/TRBV12-4|many|.
TGTGCCAGCGGGTACACGAACACTGAAGCTTTCTTT
CASGYTNTEAFF
>TRBJ2-7|16|TRBV20-1|many|TRBD2
TGCAGTGCTAGAGACCCGAGTACTAGCGGGGGAGACGAGCAGTACTTC
CSARDPSTSGGDEQYF
>TRBJ1-5|15|TRBV27|many|.
TGTGCCAGCCCTGGGAGGGATTATAGCAATCAGCCCCAGCATTTT
CASPGRDYSNQPQHF
>TRBJ1-2|11|TRBV28|many|.
TGTGCCAGCAGTTTGGCAGTGGGCTACACCTTC
CASSLAVGYTF
>TRBJ2-1|17|TRBV6-5|many|.
TGTGCCAGCAGTTACACCCCAGGGGGCGGGGGGGCGAGGGAGCAGTTCTTC
CASSYTPGGGGAREQFF
>TRBJ1-2|14|TRBV6-1|many|.
TGTGCCAGCAAACAGGGCACCTTTAACTATGGCTACACCTTC
CASKQGTFNYGYTF
>TRBJ1-4|15|TRBV29-1|many|.
TGCAGCGTTGGTCACAGGAGGGGAACTAATGAAAAACTGTTTTTT
CSVGHRRGTNEKLFF
>TRBJ2-2|11|TRBV20-1|many|.
TGCAGTGCTAGAGGTTATGGGGAGCTGTTTTTT
CSARGYGELFF
>TRBJ2-5|16|TRBV24-1|many|TRBD2
TGTGCCACCGGCACAGCCGGGACTAGATCTAGCCAGACCCAGTACTTC
CATGTAGTRSSQTQYF
>TRBJ2-7|15|TRBV7-9|many|.
TGTGCCAGCAGCCCTCGGACGGTGAGCTCCTACGAGCAGTACTTC
CASSPRTVSSYEQYF
>TRBJ2-1|15|TRBV5-1|many|.
TGCGCCAGCAGCTTGATATCCAGCTCCTACAATGAGCAGTTCTTC
CASSLISSSYNEQFF
>TRBJ2-3|14|TRBV3-1|many|.
TGTGCCAGCAGCCAAGGCGACCGACAGGATACGCAGTATTTT
CASSQGDRQDTQYF
>TRBJ2-1|16|TRBV24-1|many|.
TGTGCCACCAGTGATCCAGGGGCAGATTCCTACAATGAGCAGTTCTTC
CATSDPGADSYNEQFF
>TRBJ2-7|15|TRBV20-1|many|TRBD2
TGCAGTGCTAGTTCTACACTAGCGGGAAGAAACGAGCAGTACTTC
CSASSTLAGRNEQYF
>TRBJ2-1|17|TRBV7-6|few|TRBD2
TGTGCCAGCAGCTTAGAGAGCGGGGGAAGAGCCTACAATGAGCAGTTCTTC
CASSLESGGRAYNEQFF
>TRBJ1-2|11|TRBV19|many|.
TGTGCCAGCAACAGGGACTATGGCTACACCTTC
CASNRDYGYTF
>TRBJ2-3|14|TRBV11-2|many|.
TGTGCCAGCAGCTCCCAGATCCTCACAGATACGCAGTATTTT
CASSSQILTDTQYF
>TRBJ2-3|13|TRBV18|.|.
TGTGCCAGCTCACCCCCTAGCACAGATACGCAGTATTTT
CASSPPSTDTQYF
>TRBJ2-2|15|TRBV11-2|many|TRBD2
TGTGCCAGCAGCTTAGCGGGGGGGCCCACCGGGGAGCTGTTTTTT
CASSLAGGPTGELFF
>TRBJ2-7|14|TRBV20-1|many|TRBD1
TGCAGTGCTAGAACGACAGGGTCCGTCTACGAGCAGTACTTC
CSARTTGSVYEQYF
>TRBJ2-1|16|TRBV7-9|many|TRBD1
TGTGCCAGCAGCCCAAAAGACAGGGTCGCCTACAATGAGCAGTTCTTC
CASSPKDRVAYNEQFF